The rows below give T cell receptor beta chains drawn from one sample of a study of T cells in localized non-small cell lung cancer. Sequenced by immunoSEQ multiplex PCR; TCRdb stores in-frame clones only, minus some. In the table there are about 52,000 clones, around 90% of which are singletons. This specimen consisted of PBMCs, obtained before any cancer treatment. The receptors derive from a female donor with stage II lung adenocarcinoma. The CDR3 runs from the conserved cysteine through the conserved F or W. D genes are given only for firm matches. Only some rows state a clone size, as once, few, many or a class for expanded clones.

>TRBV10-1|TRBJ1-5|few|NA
TGCGCCAGCAGTGAGGGCCCTAATCAGCCCCAGCATTTT
CASSEGPNQPQHF
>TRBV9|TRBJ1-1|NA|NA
TGTGCCAGCAGCGATCATCCACCGGGGGCAGGGAACCCTGAAGCTTTCTTT
CASSDHPPGAGNPEAFF
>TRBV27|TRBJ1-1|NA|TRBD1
TGTGCCAGTGGGAAACAGGGGGCGTTGAACACTGAAGCTTTCTTT
CASGKQGALNTEAFF
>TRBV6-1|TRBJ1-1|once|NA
TGTGCCAGCAGTGACCGCCCCGGGCGACCATGGACTGAAGCTTTCTTT
CASSDRPGRPWTEAFF
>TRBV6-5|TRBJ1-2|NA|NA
TGTGCCAGCAACCGAGGGCGATATGGCTACACCTTC
CASNRGRYGYTF
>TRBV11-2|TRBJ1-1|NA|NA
TGTGCCAGCAGCCCCGCCCAGGTTTTGGGTATGAACACTGAAGCTTTCTTT
CASSPAQVLGMNTEAFF
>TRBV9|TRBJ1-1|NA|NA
TGTGCCAGCAGCCCCGAAGGGGGGAACACTGAAGCTTTCTTT
CASSPEGGNTEAFF
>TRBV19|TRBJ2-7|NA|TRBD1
TGTGCCAGTAGTATGGACAGGACCTACGAGCAGTACTTC
CASSMDRTYEQYF
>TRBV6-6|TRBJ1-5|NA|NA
TGTGCCAGCACCCTGGCAGGGGTCCGTCAGCCCCAGCATTTT
CASTLAGVRQPQHF
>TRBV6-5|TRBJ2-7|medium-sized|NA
TGTGCCAGCAGTTACGGTCGGAAGCCCTACGAGCAGTACTTC
CASSYGRKPYEQYF
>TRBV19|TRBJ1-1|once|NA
TGTGCCAGTAGTCCCCGGGTAGGGAGGACTGAAGCTTTCTTT
CASSPRVGRTEAFF
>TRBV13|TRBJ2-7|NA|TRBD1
TGTGCCAGCAGCGAAACAGGGGGCTACGAGCAGTACTTC
CASSETGGYEQYF
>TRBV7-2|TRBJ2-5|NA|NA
TGTGCCAGCAGCCAGATTTGGGTGGACGAGACCCAGTACTTC
CASSQIWVDETQYF
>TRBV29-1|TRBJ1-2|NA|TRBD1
TGCAGCGTTGACTTGAGACAGGGTGGAGACTATGGCTACACCTTC
CSVDLRQGGDYGYTF
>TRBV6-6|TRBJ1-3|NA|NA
TGTGCCAGCAGTTATGGTGGTTTGGGAAACACCATATATTTT
CASSYGGLGNTIYF
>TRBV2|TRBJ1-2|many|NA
TGTGCCACTCGGGACTTCGATGGCTACACCTTC
CATRDFDGYTF
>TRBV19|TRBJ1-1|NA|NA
TGTGCCAGTACAACAGATAAGAACACTGAAGCTTTCTTT
CASTTDKNTEAFF
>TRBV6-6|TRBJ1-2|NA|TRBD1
TGTGCCAGCAGCCAAACCACAGGGGGCTCTGCCTATGGCTACACCTTC
CASSQTTGGSAYGYTF
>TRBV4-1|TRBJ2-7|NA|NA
TGCGCCAGCAGCCCCCCCCGCGAATTTCAGGGTAAAGAGCAGTACTTC
CASSPPREFQGKEQYF
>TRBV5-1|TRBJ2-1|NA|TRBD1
TGCGCCAGCAGCTTGGGGACAGGGTTAAGCAATGAGCAGTTCTTC
CASSLGTGLSNEQFF
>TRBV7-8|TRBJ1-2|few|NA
TGTGCCAGCAGCTTGGGGCTCGGAGGGGACTATGGCTACACCTTC
CASSLGLGGDYGYTF
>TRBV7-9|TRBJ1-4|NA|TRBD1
TGTGCCAGCAGCCCTAGCTTGGAGGGGGCGCATGGAGGGGAGGAAAAACTGTTTTTT
CASSPSLEGAHGGEEKLFF
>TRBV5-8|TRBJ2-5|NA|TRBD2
TGTGCCAGCAGCTTGTCGGGGAGGGACTATCGGGAGACCCAGTACTTC
CASSLSGRDYRETQYF
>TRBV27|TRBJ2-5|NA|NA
TGTGCCAGCAGTTACCGGACGCCCGGCCCAGAGACCCAGTACTTC
CASSYRTPGPETQYF
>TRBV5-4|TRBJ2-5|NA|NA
TGTGCCAGCAGCCCCGGCGTGACCCAAGAGACCCAGTACTTC
CASSPGVTQETQYF
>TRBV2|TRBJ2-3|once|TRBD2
TGTGCCAGCAGGGGGACTAGCGGCCCCACAGATACGCAGTATTTT
CASRGTSGPTDTQYF
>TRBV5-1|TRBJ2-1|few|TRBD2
TGCGCCAGCACCCCAGGACTAGTCGATGAGCAGTTCTTC
CASTPGLVDEQFF
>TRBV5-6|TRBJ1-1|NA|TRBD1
TGTGCCAGCAGCTTTCGACAGGGGGCTAAAGGAGAAGCTTTCTTT
CASSFRQGAKGEAFF
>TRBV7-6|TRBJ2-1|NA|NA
TGTGCCAGCAGCCCTCCACGGGGAGATGAGCAGTTCTTC
CASSPPRGDEQFF
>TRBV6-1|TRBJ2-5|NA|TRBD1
TGTGCCAGCAGCCGGACAGGGCCACAAGAGACCCAGTACTTC
CASSRTGPQETQYF
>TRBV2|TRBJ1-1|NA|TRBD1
TGTGCCAGCAGTACCACAGGGGTTGAAGCTTTCTTT
CASSTTGVEAFF
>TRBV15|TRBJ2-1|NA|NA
TGTGCCACCAGCAGAGATGGGGGCCGGCACAATGAGCAGTTCTTC
CATSRDGGRHNEQFF
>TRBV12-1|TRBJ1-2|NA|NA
TGTGCCAGCAGCTTATGCCTCGGGGGGAGGAACTATGGCTACACCTTC
CASSLCLGGRNYGYTF
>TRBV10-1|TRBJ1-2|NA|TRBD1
TGCGCCAGCAGTGAAACAGGGGACTATGGCTACACCTTC
CASSETGDYGYTF
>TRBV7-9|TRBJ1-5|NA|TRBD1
TGTGCCAGCAGCTCGGCGGCAGGGGGCGTGAATCAGCCCCAGCATTTT
CASSSAAGGVNQPQHF
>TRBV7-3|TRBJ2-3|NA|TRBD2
TGTGCCAGCAGCTTTAGCGGGGGGGCAGGAGATACGCAGTATTTT
CASSFSGGAGDTQYF
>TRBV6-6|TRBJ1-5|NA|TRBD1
TGTGCCAGCAGGATTTCAGGGGGCAGTCAGCCCCAGCATTTT
CASRISGGSQPQHF
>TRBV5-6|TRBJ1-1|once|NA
TGTGCCAGCAGCTGGGGGGACACTGAAGCTTTCTTT
CASSWGDTEAFF
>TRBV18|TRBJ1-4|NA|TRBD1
TGTGCCAGCTCCCGAAGGGGGACAGGGACAAATGAAAAACTGTTTTTT
CASSRRGTGTNEKLFF
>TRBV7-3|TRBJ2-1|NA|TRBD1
TGTGCCAGCAGCTCCCGGACAGGGGGTGATGAGCAGTTCTTC
CASSSRTGGDEQFF
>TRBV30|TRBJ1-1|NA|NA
TGTGCCTCCTACAGGGATGAGTGGAGTACTGAAGCTTTCTTT
CASYRDEWSTEAFF
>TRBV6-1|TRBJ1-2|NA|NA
TGTGCCAGCGGGGGTCGTAGTAACTATGGCTACACCTTC
CASGGRSNYGYTF
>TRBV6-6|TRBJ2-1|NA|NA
TGTGCCAGCAGTTACTCGAGGGGGGAGCAGTTCTTC
CASSYSRGEQFF
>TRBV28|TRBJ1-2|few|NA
TGTGCCAGCAGTTCCCCGAGACTGCAATCCGATACCTACTATGGCTACACCTTC
CASSSPRLQSDTYYGYTF
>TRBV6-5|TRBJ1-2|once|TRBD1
TGTGCCAGCAGCGGAGGGGGCTGGGGCTACACCTTC
CASSGGGWGYTF
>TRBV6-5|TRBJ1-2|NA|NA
TGTGCCAGCACTAAGCAGGGGCCGAACTATGGCTACACCTTC
CASTKQGPNYGYTF
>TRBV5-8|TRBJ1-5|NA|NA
TGTGCCAGCAGCTCTGAAATTGGGGTGAGGAATCAGCCCCAGCATTTT
CASSSEIGVRNQPQHF
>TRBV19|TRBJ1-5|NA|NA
TGTGCCAGTAGTAAACCCACAGGTCGCAATCAGCCCCAGCATTTT
CASSKPTGRNQPQHF
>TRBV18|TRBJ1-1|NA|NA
TGTGCCAGCTCACCACGTACTTCGGGGGACACTGAAGCTTTCTTT
CASSPRTSGDTEAFF
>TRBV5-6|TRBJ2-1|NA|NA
TGTGCCAGCCGCAGGGCTTCCTACAATGAGCAGTTCTTC
CASRRASYNEQFF
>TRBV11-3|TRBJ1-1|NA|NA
TGTGCCAGCAGCTTGAAACAGAACACTGAAGCTTTCTTT
CASSLKQNTEAFF
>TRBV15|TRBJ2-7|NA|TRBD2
TGTGCCACCAGCAGAGATGAACTAGCGGTCTACGAGCAGTACTTC
CATSRDELAVYEQYF
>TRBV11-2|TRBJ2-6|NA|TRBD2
TGTGCCAGCAGCCCCGGGGGGGGAACCTCTGGGGCCAACGTCCTGACTTTC
CASSPGGGTSGANVLTF
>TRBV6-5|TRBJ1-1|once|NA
TGTGCCAGCAGTTTATATACAGGGAACACTGAAGCTTTCTTT
CASSLYTGNTEAFF
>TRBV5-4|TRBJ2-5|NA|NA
TGTGCCAGCAGCTTCGGGGAAGAGACCCAGTACTTC
CASSFGEETQYF